These T cell receptor beta chains were read from a single sample in a study of a mutant IDH1 vaccine in newly diagnosed glioma. Their antigens remain unidentified. TCRdb keeps only in-frame clones here, not all; method: immunoSEQ multiplex PCR. The repertoire consists of about 42,000 clones, with 70% to 90% occurring once and the leading ten covering approximately 1.7%. The sequencing used PBMCs, collected from a glioma patient whose treatment included an IDH1 peptide vaccine. Receptors originate from a man aged 35 to 55 with glioma. Both conserved end residues are part of each CDR3. The D gene is left open where the match is weak. A clone size is listed for some rows: how often the clone was seen (once, few, many), or a class if it is expanded.

size	J	V	D	CDR3	DNA
few	TRBJ2-1	TRBV5-1	-	CASSSQGYNEQFF	TGCGCCAGCAGCTCACAGGGCTACAATGAGCAGTTCTTC
-	TRBJ2-7	TRBV11-1	-	CASSLRQLGEQYF	TGTGCCAGCAGCTTGAGACAGCTCGGCGAGCAGTACTTC
-	TRBJ2-2	TRBV9	-	CASSVVGGGAGTGELFF	TGTGCCAGCAGCGTAGTTGGTGGGGGCGCTGGCACCGGGGAGCTGTTTTTT
-	TRBJ2-1	TRBV7-9	-	CASSLGSYNEQFF	TGTGCCAGCAGCTTAGGGAGTTACAATGAGCAGTTCTTC
-	TRBJ2-5	TRBV5-1	-	CASSSVGGQTQYF	TGCGCCAGCAGCTCGGTTGGCGGGCAGACCCAGTACTTC
-	TRBJ2-7	TRBV5-1	TRBD2	CASSFFSGTYEQYF	TGCGCCAGCAGCTTCTTTAGCGGGACTTACGAGCAGTACTTC
-	TRBJ2-7	TRBV6-6	-	CASSPGDYEQYF	TGTGCCAGCAGCCCGGGAGACTACGAGCAGTACTTC
once	TRBJ1-2	TRBV7-2	-	CASSSTYGYTF	TGTGCCAGCAGCTCGACATATGGCTACACCTTC
-	TRBJ2-3	TRBV7-2	-	CASSLDPRSTDTQYF	TGTGCCAGCAGCTTAGACCCTCGGAGCACAGATACGCAGTATTTT
-	TRBJ1-5	TRBV7-2	-	CASSLAGGGAGNQPQHF	TGTGCCAGCAGCTTAGCGGGAGGGGGGGCGGGCAATCAGCCCCAGCATTTT
-	TRBJ1-5	TRBV2	-	CASSDTGTQPQHF	TGTGCCAGCAGTGACACAGGTACCCAGCCCCAGCATTTT
few	TRBJ1-2	TRBV6-4	-	CASSGGTGYTF	TGTGCCAGCAGTGGAGGGACTGGCTACACCTTC
once	TRBJ1-1	TRBV7-3	-	CASSWGRNTEAFF	TGTGCCAGCAGCTGGGGGAGGAACACTGAAGCTTTCTTT
once	TRBJ2-7	TRBV19	TRBD1	CASMDRVTYEQYF	TGTGCCAGCATGGACAGGGTAACTTACGAGCAGTACTTC
-	TRBJ2-2	TRBV7-6	-	CASSLSPNTGELFF	TGTGCCAGCAGCTTAAGCCCGAACACCGGGGAGCTGTTTTTT